This T cell receptor (beta chain) was retrieved from a study of OX40 agonist ivuxolimab in advanced cancers. Study details: The mean age was roughly 60 years, ranging from about 23 to 79, with around four fifths of participants male.

Sequencing used immunoSEQ multiplex PCR; TCRdb keeps in-frame clones, though not all of them. The sample has 65,000 to 85,000 clones; roughly 90% are singletons. The CDR3 has 15 residues. Trimming removed 5 bases from V and 1 base from J, with 11 bases in between. CDR1 MNHEY and CDR2 SMNVEV come from the germline V gene (reference sequence). The chain joins TRBV27 to TRBJ2-2; D not certain. The sequence derives from an adult with an advanced solid tumor such as melanoma, head and neck, liver or kidney cancer. This sample comprised CD4+ or CD8+ T cells sorted from blood, obtained in a trial of the OX40 agonist ivuxolimab. The chain's CDR3 is CASSPEGLNTGELFF. The CDR3 nucleotides read TGTGCCAGCAGTCCGGAAGGCTTGAACACCGGGGAGCTGTTTTTT.